The rows below give T cell receptor beta chains drawn from one sample of a study of blood T cell repertoires in COVID-19. TCRdb keeps only in-frame clones here, not all; method: immunoSEQ multiplex PCR. The sample records 150,000 to 200,000 clones, about 80% being singletons. Sequenced: PBMCs or T cells enriched from blood (not recorded which). The receptors derive from a middle-aged man who had recovered from COVID-19. The conserved cysteine and the conserved F or W are not part of the CDR3 here. Each record gives: V gene, D gene, CDR3 protein. A D gene is named only where the DNA matches it firmly.

v_call: TRBV29-1; d_call: TRBD1; cdr3_aa: SAGQGPSYEQY
v_call: TRBV19; d_call: TRBD1; cdr3_aa: ASSILQGRGYT
v_call: TRBV18; d_call: TRBD1; cdr3_aa: ASSPLVQGSSYNSPLH
v_call: TRBV7-7; d_call: TRBD2; cdr3_aa: ASSLARPPGLAGGLAKNIQY
v_call: TRBV6-6; d_call: TRBD1; cdr3_aa: ASTGTGGRETQY
v_call: TRBV11-1; d_call: TRBD1; cdr3_aa: ASSLTDRDPYGYT
v_call: TRBV11-2; d_call: TRBD1; cdr3_aa: ASSRGQGRGRGTYEQY
v_call: TRBV6-5; d_call: TRBD1; cdr3_aa: ASGPGTGNYGYT
v_call: TRBV30; d_call: NA; cdr3_aa: AFGAGSGYT
v_call: TRBV6-5; d_call: NA; cdr3_aa: ASTKNHNTGELF
v_call: TRBV5-4; d_call: NA; cdr3_aa: ASSPPGAYEQY
v_call: TRBV27; d_call: NA; cdr3_aa: ASSLQGGGGELF
v_call: TRBV7-6; d_call: TRBD1; cdr3_aa: ASSEVLQGAAGNTIY
v_call: TRBV2; d_call: NA; cdr3_aa: ASRQGREAF
v_call: TRBV12-3/TRBV12-4; d_call: TRBD1; cdr3_aa: ASRRTGADTQY
v_call: TRBV5-1; d_call: NA; cdr3_aa: ASSSGIQVPYEQY
v_call: TRBV7-8; d_call: TRBD1; cdr3_aa: ASGRGQGNEKLF
v_call: TRBV28; d_call: NA; cdr3_aa: ASSPGRGNTEAF
v_call: TRBV7-9; d_call: NA; cdr3_aa: ASSSADFTSTDTQY
v_call: TRBV6-4; d_call: TRBD1; cdr3_aa: ASSDSPDRAEGYT
v_call: TRBV7-9; d_call: NA; cdr3_aa: ASSLDLGFYNEQF
v_call: TRBV9; d_call: TRBD1; cdr3_aa: ASSVGQGRTYEQY
v_call: TRBV7-7; d_call: NA; cdr3_aa: ASIPLLGRAQSPLH
v_call: TRBV28; d_call: NA; cdr3_aa: ASSLGGGRNQPQH
v_call: TRBV30; d_call: NA; cdr3_aa: AWTRRGTIY
v_call: TRBV5-4; d_call: NA; cdr3_aa: ASSLGQGGTEAF
v_call: TRBV27; d_call: NA; cdr3_aa: ARSVTGESYEQY
v_call: TRBV3-1/TRBV3-2; d_call: NA; cdr3_aa: ASSLVNAYEQY
v_call: TRBV5-1; d_call: TRBD2; cdr3_aa: ASSLVSAGVRTGELF
v_call: TRBV6-6; d_call: NA; cdr3_aa: ASSKTGVGAF
v_call: TRBV3-1/TRBV3-2; d_call: NA; cdr3_aa: ASSQVREHQF
v_call: TRBV18; d_call: TRBD1; cdr3_aa: ASSGQGARGYT
v_call: TRBV28; d_call: NA; cdr3_aa: ASSLPGTTSTDTQY
v_call: TRBV11-3; d_call: TRBD2; cdr3_aa: ASSSGAYSYEQY
v_call: TRBV6-1; d_call: TRBD1; cdr3_aa: ASSESGGTYEQY
v_call: TRBV7-9; d_call: NA; cdr3_aa: ASSLAEGYGYT
v_call: TRBV29-1; d_call: TRBD2; cdr3_aa: SVTSGTSYNEQF